Shown below are 23 T cell receptor beta chains from a single sample sequenced in a study of blood T cell repertoires in COVID-19 (TCRdb year 2020). Libraries were constructed by the immunoSEQ multiplex PCR assay. TCRdb obtained this table from immuneACCESS and retained in-frame rearrangements with V and J assigned. These tables miss some clones; where compared with another copy, unresolved V genes account for less than half of the shortfall, and the remainder is unexplained. Counted in this sample were some 170,000 clones; about 85% of them appeared once. The ten largest clones add up to approximately 1.1% of the sample. The sequenced sample consisted of peripheral blood. The receptors shown here come from a man aged 40-49 years with acute or convalescent COVID-19.

Note on this clone: Other nucleotide sequences in the sample specify the same CDR3. The rearrangement joins TRBV6-5 to TRBJ1-2; maybe TRBD1 (5 bases). Trimming pared 0 bases from V and 4 bases from J, leaving 9 bases between. CDR3 size: 14 residues. Germline CDR1 reads MNHEY; CDR2 reads SVGAGI. DNA of the CDR3: TGTGCCAGCAGTTACTCTGGGGGAGGCTATGGCTACACCTTC. Translated: CASSYSGGGYGYTF.

This chain joins TRBV7-2 and TRBJ1-1, with D tentatively TRBD1 (5 bases). V lost 4 bases and J 0 bases, leaving 15 bases between the germline ends. The CDR3 is 16 amino acids. The germline V gene has CDR1 SGHTA and CDR2 FQGNSA. The CDR3 region has the DNA TGTGCCAGCAGCTCCTCCCGGGGGGGGATGAACACTGAAGCTTTCTTT. It yields the protein CASSSSRGGMNTEAFF.

This clone was counted only a few times. The rearrangement joins TRBV28 to TRBJ1-6, with 7 bases aligning to TRBD1. CDR3 size: 18 residues. CDR1 is MDHEN, CDR2 SYDVKM, per germline. The ends lost 3 bases at V and 10 bases at J; junction bases unmatched: 18. The CDR3 region is CASSFGGTASNLRSPLHF. In nucleotides, the CDR3 is TGTGCCAGCAGTTTTGGGGGGACAGCTTCGAACTTGAGGTCACCCCTCCACTTT.

V is TRBV5-6 and J is TRBJ2-1; 9 bases fit TRBD1. Losses at the gene ends were 3 bases for V and 5 bases for J; bases not matched to a gene: 6. The length of the CDR3 is 15 residues. Germline V gene lookup returns CDR1 SGHDT and CDR2 YYEEEE. The CDR3 sequence is CASSSRQGGNNEQFF. As DNA, the CDR3 is TGTGCCAGCAGCTCCCGACAGGGGGGGAACAATGAGCAGTTCTTC.

The gene calls are TRBV12-5 and TRBJ2-1; 10 nucleotides line up with TRBD2. CDR3 size: 16 residues. CDR1 is LGHNT and CDR2 is FRNRAP in the germline V gene. After removal of 4 bases from V and 2 bases from J, the junction contained 5 bases not matched to a gene. CDR3 sequence: CASGSRTSGAYNEQFF. The CDR3 region has the DNA TGTGCTAGTGGTTCAAGGACTAGCGGAGCCTACAATGAGCAGTTCTTC.

This chain joins TRBV29-1 and TRBJ1-1; 10 bases match TRBD1. Germline V lookup: CDR1 SQVTM, CDR2 ANQGSEA. The CDR3 spans 16 residues. The J segment lost 1 base and the V segment lost 5 bases, leaving 10 bases of the junction unmatched. The CDR3 protein is CSVTGQGKEWNTEAFF. In nucleotides, the CDR3 is TGCAGCGTTACGGGACAGGGGAAAGAGTGGAACACTGAAGCTTTCTTT.

The rearrangement joins TRBV18 to TRBJ2-7; 9 bases agree with TRBD1. In germline, CDR1 is KGHSH, CDR2 LQKENI. The CDR3 contains 15 residues. The ends lost 1 base at V and 1 base at J; junction bases unmatched: 2. In DNA form, the CDR3 reads TGTGCCAGCTCACCACTGACAGGGGGTTCCTACGAGCAGTACTTC. Amino acids: CASSPLTGGSYEQYF.

The chain links TRBV9 to TRBJ2-3; TRBD2 aligns across 9 bases. Germline trimming cut 0 bases from V and 6 bases from J; bases unmatched to any gene: 11. This CDR3 is 17 amino acids long. Germline V CDR1 and CDR2: SGDLS, YYNGEE. The CDR3, as DNA: TGTGCCAGCAGCGTAGAGGGTAGCGGGGGCCGCTGGGATACGCAGTATTTT. It specifies CASSVEGSGGRWDTQYF.

This chain links TRBV6-5 with TRBJ1-5; maybe TRBD1 (5 bases). The CDR3 is made up of 13 amino acids. Trimming left V 5 bases short and J 7 bases short, with 12 bases between. Germline assignment: CDR1 MNHEY and CDR2 SVGAGI. The CDR3 nucleotides read TGTGCCAGCAGTCCCGGGGGGGTCCAGCCCCAGCATTTT. Translation: CASSPGGVQPQHF.

The chain couples TRBV5-1 to TRBJ2-7; 8 bases are shared with TRBD1. This CDR3 spans 14 amino acids. V dropped 0 bases and J dropped 5; count of bases not matched to a gene: 4. The V gene's germline CDR1 is SGHRS and CDR2 YFSETQ. CDR3 bases: TGCGCCAGCAGCTTGGCTGGACAGGGAAACGAGCAGTACTTC. This translates into CASSLAGQGNEQYF.

This chain connects TRBV6-4 to TRBJ1-5, with D possibly being TRBD1 (5 bases). Germline V gene lookup returns CDR1 MRHNA and CDR2 SNTAGT. The V gene lost 2 bases and the J gene lost 5 bases, with 13 bases spanning the gap. This CDR3 contains 15 residues. The CDR3 protein is CASSDPGGTDQPQHF. CDR3 bases: TGTGCCAGCAGTGACCCGGGGGGTACTGATCAGCCCCAGCATTTT.

This chain uses TRBV19 with TRBJ2-7, with 10 nucleotides matching TRBD2. Germline V CDR1 and CDR2: LNHDA, SQIVND (reference sequence). This CDR3 comprises 16 residues. With 5 bases clipped from V and 2 bases from J, the junction kept 9 bases outside the gene matches. DNA of the CDR3: TGTGCCAGTAGTGGGGGACTAGCGCCGAATACCTACGAGCAGTACTTC. This codes for CASSGGLAPNTYEQYF.

The V and J genes are TRBV6-4 and TRBJ2-5; 10 bases line up with TRBD2. CDR1 and CDR2 from the germline V gene are MRHNA and SNTAGT. Germline trimming cut 6 bases from V and 5 bases from J; bases unmatched to any gene: 9. CDR3 length: 15 residues. This CDR3 reads CASSLSGGAWETQYF. In DNA form, the CDR3 reads TGTGCCAGCAGCCTCAGCGGGGGGGCTTGGGAGACCCAGTACTTC.

The J gene is TRBJ1-2, the V gene TRBV12-3 or TRBV12-4; D ambiguous. The CDR3 has 13 residues. Trimming stripped 7 bases from V and 4 bases from J, with 13 bases between. The CDR3: CASTIHYPYGYTF. The CDR3 DNA reads TGTGCCAGCACAATTCACTACCCCTATGGCTACACCTTC.

The chain carries TRBV7-9 and TRBJ1-6; weak D call: TRBD1 (6 bases). Trimming left V 5 bases short and J 2 bases short, with 7 bases between. This CDR3 has 14 residues. Looked up from germline, CDR1 is SEHNR and CDR2 is FQNEAQ (reference sequence). CDR3 loop: CASSAGAYNSPLHF. In DNA form, the CDR3 reads TGTGCCAGCAGCGCAGGGGCCTATAATTCACCCCTCCACTTT.

The chain uses TRBV24-1 and TRBJ2-2; TRBD2 matches 9 bases. The germline gives CDR1 KGHDR, CDR2 SFDVKD. The junction had 2 bases not matched to a gene; V was cut back by 4 bases and J by 3 bases. The CDR3 is 15 residues long. The CDR3 DNA sequence: TGTGCCACCAGTGAAGCGGGAGGATACACCGGGGAGCTGTTTTTT. Protein product: CATSEAGGYTGELFF.

The chain recombines TRBV12-5 with TRBJ1-1, with no clear D. Germline V gene lookup returns CDR1 LGHNT and CDR2 FRNRAP. The CDR3 covers 18 residues. Trimming stripped 4 bases from V and 0 bases from J, with 21 bases between. The CDR3 nucleotides read TGTGCTAGTGGTTCCTCCCCTAAGGGAGAACTCATGAACACTGAAGCTTTCTTT. It is translated as CASGSSPKGELMNTEAFF.

V is TRBV7-3 and J is TRBJ2-7; weak D call: TRBD2 (6 bases). CDR1 and CDR2 (germline): SGHTA, FQGTGA. Trimming took 4 bases from V and 3 from J, leaving 10 bases between them. The CDR3 has 13 amino acids. The CDR3 here is CASSSGVSYEQYF. For the CDR3, the DNA is TGTGCCAGCAGCTCGGGGGTAAGCTACGAGCAGTACTTC. The variable domain in full, with the rest retrieved from reference TRBV7-3 and TRBJ2-7, is GAGVSQTPSNKVTEKGKYVELRCDPISGHTALYWYRQSLGQGPEFLIYFQGTGAADDSGLPNDRFFAVRPEGSVSTLKIQRTERGDSAVYLCASSSGVSYEQYFGPGTRLTVT.

This clone was detected a few times. This sequence joins TRBV7-6 and TRBJ1-1; the D gene is possibly TRBD1 (6 bases). The CDR3 spans 17 residues. The V and J ends lost 1 base and 1 base respectively, with 16 bases between them. Germline lookup yields CDR1 SGHVS and CDR2 FNYEAQ. The CDR3 loop reads CASSLVGTGKTNTEAFF. DNA for the CDR3: TGTGCCAGCAGCTTAGTCGGTACAGGGAAAACGAACACTGAAGCTTTCTTT.

The J gene is TRBJ2-5, the V gene TRBV2; possible D gene TRBD2, 6 bases. V shed 10 bases and J shed 5 bases, with 23 bases lying between them. In germline, CDR1 is SNHLY, CDR2 FYNNEI. This CDR3 has 15 residues. For the CDR3, the DNA is TGTGCCACCGCCTGGGAGGTTTCGCGAGGGGAGACCCAGTACTTC. This sequence encodes CATAWEVSRGETQYF. Full variable domain (outside the CDR3, taken from reference TRBV2 and TRBJ2-5): EPEVTQTPSHQVTQMGQEVILRCVPISNHLYFYWYRQILGQKVEFLVSFYNNEISEKSEIFDDQFSVERPDGSNFTLKIRSTKLEDSAMYFCATAWEVSRGETQYFGPGTRLLVL.

This clone was observed once. The V and J genes are TRBV3-1 (or the pseudogene TRBV3-2) and TRBJ1-4, with a tentative D call TRBD1 (6 bases). The CDR3 sequence is 15 residues long. CDR1 is LGHDT, CDR2 YNNKEL, per germline (reference sequence). Trimming removed 6 bases at V and 5 bases at J, with 16 bases between. The DNA of the CDR3 is TGTGCCAGCAGTTACGGCGGACAGAACAATGAAAAACTGTTTTTT. This encodes CASSYGGQNNEKLFF.

This rearrangement joins TRBV2 to TRBJ1-3; D is perhaps TRBD1 (5 bases). The CDR3 loop spans 16 amino acids. Per germline, CDR1 SNHLY and CDR2 FYNNEI. V was pared by 4 bases and J by 1 base, with 14 bases between. The CDR3 protein is CASSGGGARSGNTIYF. The CDR3 DNA reads as TGTGCCAGCAGTGGGGGCGGGGCAAGGTCTGGAAACACCATATATTTT.

The chain joins TRBV6-5 to TRBJ2-3; 11 bases map to TRBD1. Trimming removed 4 bases from V and 11 bases from J; junction bases left unmatched: 11. The CDR3 is 15 residues long. The germline CDR1 and CDR2 sequences are MNHEY and SVGAGI. CDR3 nucleotides: TGTGCCAGCAGTTCCGGACAGGGGGCGGATGGGGAGCAGTATTTT. Translating it yields CASSSGQGADGEQYF.